These 32 T cell receptor beta chains were all obtained from the same sample, sequenced in a study of blood T cell repertoires in COVID-19. Data came from immunoSEQ multiplex PCR; TCRdb stores just in-frame clones and leaves some out. The top ten hold 4% to 5.5% of the sample, which has 130,000 or so clones, 82% seen once. The material sequenced was peripheral blood. The source is a woman between 70 and 85 years old with acute or convalescent COVID-19.

In its sample, this clone was seen a few times. The chain couples TRBV21-1 to TRBJ1-2; the table's D call TRBD1 went unverified against the DNA. TRBV21-1 is recorded as a pseudogene. The CDR3 runs 15 residues. CDR3 DNA: TGTGCCAGGTTCCCACAGGGGCGCCCGGGCTATGGCTACACCTTC. Translating gives CARFPQGRPGYGYTF.

This rearrangement joins TRBV7-7 to TRBJ2-3, with TRBD2 matching over 10 bases. The CDR3 spans 16 residues. Germline-derived CDR1 and CDR2 are SSHAT and FNYEAQ (reference sequence). The trim removed 6 bases at V and 3 bases at J, leaving 9 bases unmatched. Here the CDR3 DNA reads TGTGCCAGCAGTCAGGGGATAGCGGGGGGAACAGATACGCAGTATTTT. Amino acid sequence: CASSQGIAGGTDTQYF.

This chain connects TRBV18 to TRBJ1-5; D gene uncertain. With 5 bases removed from V and 4 bases from J, the gap between germline ends came to 9 bases. Per the germline V gene, CDR1 is KGHSH and CDR2 is LQKENI. The CDR3 sequence is 13 residues long. This CDR3 reads CASSTDFNQPQHF. In nucleotides, the CDR3 is TGTGCCAGCTCAACCGACTTTAATCAGCCCCAGCATTTT.

This chain links TRBV5-6 with TRBJ2-4, with D possibly matching TRBD1 (6 bases). The CDR3 covers 14 residues. Trimming shortened V by 3 bases and J by 9 bases, and 16 bases separated the two germline ends. Germline V gene data show CDR1 as SGHDT and CDR2 as YYEEEE. DNA of the CDR3: TGTGCCAGCAGCTCCGGGGACCCCAGGGGCATTCAGTACTTC. Encoded protein: CASSSGDPRGIQYF.

The chain recombines TRBV2 with TRBJ2-1; 8 positions agree with TRBD1. The ends lost 7 bases at V and 0 bases at J; junction bases unmatched: 5. CDR3 length: 15 amino acids. CDR1 SNHLY and CDR2 FYNNEI come from the germline V gene. The CDR3 region is CASTTGQGSYNEQFF. The CDR3 coding sequence is TGTGCCAGCACCACTGGACAGGGCTCCTACAATGAGCAGTTCTTC. The complete variable domain, with remaining parts taken from reference TRBV2 and TRBJ2-1, reads EPEVTQTPSHQVTQMGQEVILRCVPISNHLYFYWYRQILGQKVEFLVSFYNNEISEKSEIFDDQFSVERPDGSNFTLKIRSTKLEDSAMYFCASTTGQGSYNEQFFGPGTRLTVL.

The V and J genes are TRBV20-1 and TRBJ1-5, with 8 bases matching TRBD1. The V gene end was trimmed by 3 bases and the J gene end by 3 bases; junction bases not matched to a gene: 4. The germline V gene has CDR1 DFQATT and CDR2 SNEGSKA (reference sequence). The CDR3 is 14 residues long. The CDR3 here is CSASRGQVNQPQHF. The CDR3, as DNA: TGCAGTGCTAGTAGGGGACAGGTCAATCAGCCCCAGCATTTT.

CDR3 nucleotides: TGTGCCAGCAGCCAAAGACAGGACAACTATGGCTACACCTTC. This translates into CASSQRQDNYGYTF. The chain uses TRBV7-9 and TRBJ1-2; D perhaps matches TRBD1 (6 bases). Germline values: CDR1 SEHNR, CDR2 FQNEAQ (reference sequence). CDR3 length: 14 residues. Trimming cost V 5 bases and J 2 bases, with 12 bases left between them.

The V gene is TRBV6-5, the J gene TRBJ1-6; D possibly corresponds to TRBD1 (6 bases). The CDR3 has 15 amino acids. V lost 0 bases and J 8 bases, leaving 11 bases between the germline ends. Germline CDR1 is MNHEY and CDR2 is SVGAGI. The CDR3 nucleotides read TGTGCCAGCAGTTACTCCCCCAGGGGCTATTCACCCCTCCACTTT. Its protein product is CASSYSPRGYSPLHF.

The CDR3: CSGRLEIKPNEQFF. The CDR3 nucleotides are TGCAGCGGCCGACTAGAAATTAAACCCAATGAGCAGTTCTTC. This chain uses TRBV29-1 with TRBJ2-1; D is perhaps TRBD2 (6 bases). The CDR3 is 14 residues long. The germline V gene encodes CDR1 SQVTM and CDR2 ANQGSEA. Trimming pared 7 bases from V and 6 bases from J, leaving 19 bases between.

CDR3 region: CASSYSVRGGYQPQHF. The DNA for the CDR3 is TGTGCCAGCAGTTACTCTGTCCGTGGAGGATATCAGCCCCAGCATTTT. The chain uses TRBV6-2 or TRBV6-3 and TRBJ1-5; D is undetermined. V was pared by 0 bases and J by 5 bases, with 14 bases between. The CDR3 is 16 amino acids. The germline CDR1 and CDR2 sequences are MNHEY and SVGEGT.

The chain uses TRBV21-1 and TRBJ1-6. TRBV21-1 counts as a pseudogene. This CDR3 has 16 residues. The CDR3 DNA reads TGTGCCAGCAGCAAAGGGTACTCCGGGAGAGATTCACCCCTCCACTTT. Encoded protein: CASSKGYSGRDSPLHF.

The chain has TRBV11-2 and TRBJ2-1, with 9 bases matching TRBD2. CDR3 length: 16 residues. The germline gives CDR1 SGHAT, CDR2 FQNNGV. Unmatched junction bases numbered 12, after V lost 5 bases and J lost 7 bases. The CDR3 loop reads CASSPLAGEEWNEQFF. The DNA of the CDR3 is TGTGCCAGCAGCCCCTTAGCGGGGGAGGAATGGAATGAGCAGTTCTTC.

The chain uses TRBV6-5 and TRBJ1-1; D is perhaps TRBD1 (6 bases). The CDR3 runs to 14 residues. Trimming cost V 6 bases and J 2 bases, with 13 bases left between them. CDR1 is MNHEY, CDR2 SVGAGI, per germline. CDR3 region: CASRRGGSNTEAFF. The CDR3 DNA reads TGTGCCAGCAGGAGGGGGGGGTCCAACACTGAAGCTTTCTTT.

The J gene is TRBJ1-2, the V gene TRBV6-6; possible D gene TRBD1, 5 bases. CDR1 MNHNY and CDR2 SVGAGI come from the germline V gene (reference sequence). Trimming stripped 2 bases from V and 2 bases from J, with 6 bases between. The CDR3 is 13 amino acids. The CDR3 coding sequence is TGTGCCAGCAGTTACCCAGGGAACTATGGCTACACCTTC. The encoded protein is CASSYPGNYGYTF.

The chain couples TRBV15 to TRBJ1-2; 7 nucleotides agree with TRBD1. Germline loops: CDR1 LNHNV, CDR2 YYDKDF (reference sequence). V shed 3 bases, J shed 8 bases, and the junction held 3 bases outside the gene matches. CDR3 size: 12 residues. The CDR3 DNA sequence: TGTGCCACCAGCAGCAGACAGGGCGGCTACACCTTC. Protein: CATSSRQGGYTF.

The rearrangement joins TRBV11-2 to TRBJ1-1; D is undetermined. This CDR3 has 17 amino acids. The V gene lost 5 bases and the J gene lost 4 bases, with 23 bases spanning the gap. Germline V CDR1 and CDR2: SGHAT, FQNNGV. In DNA form, the CDR3 reads TGTGCCAGCAGCCTCCTCGCTTGGGTCCGAGAGGGCACTGAAGCTTTCTTT. It encodes CASSLLAWVREGTEAFF.

The V gene is TRBV9, the J gene TRBJ2-2, with unresolved D. CDR3 length equals 15 residues. Trimming took 0 bases from V and 8 from J, leaving 14 bases between them. Germline V gene data show CDR1 as SGDLS and CDR2 as YYNGEE. CDR3 nucleotide sequence: TGTGCCAGCAGCGTAGATGGGTACCACAGAGGGGAGCTGTTTTTT. This encodes CASSVDGYHRGELFF. The variable domain in full, with the rest retrieved from reference TRBV9 and TRBJ2-2, is DSGVTQTPKHLITATGQRVTLRCSPRSGDLSVYWYQQSLDQGLQFLIQYYNGEERAKGNILERFSAQQFPDLHSELNLSSLELGDSALYFCASSVDGYHRGELFFGEGSRLTVL.

The chain combines TRBV6-2 or TRBV6-3 with TRBJ2-2, with 7 bases aligning to TRBD1. Germline assignment: CDR1 MNHEY and CDR2 SVGEGT. The CDR3 has 15 amino acids. V trimming: 2 bases; J trimming: 3 bases; junction bases outside the gene matches: 3. CDR3 in DNA: TGTGCCAGCAGTTACCGGCAGGGGGACACCGGGGAGCTGTTTTTT. As protein: CASSYRQGDTGELFF.

CDR3 bases: TGTGCCAGCAGGGCACAGGGGACCCATGAGCAGTTCTTC. This codes for CASRAQGTHEQFF. This chain connects TRBV6-5 to TRBJ2-1; 7 bases map to TRBD1. The V and J ends lost 6 bases and 8 bases, in that order; junction bases with no gene match: 7. CDR1 is MNHEY, CDR2 SVGAGI, per germline. The CDR3 has 13 amino acids.

The rearrangement joins TRBV7-3 to TRBJ2-5, with 9 bases identical to TRBD2. CDR3 length: 14 residues. V was clipped by 4 bases and J by 5 bases; unmatched bases: 5. In germline, CDR1 is SGHTA, CDR2 FQGTGA. DNA of the CDR3: TGTGCCAGCAGCTACGGGACTAGCCGCGAGACCCAGTACTTC. Protein product: CASSYGTSRETQYF.

The rearrangement joins TRBV23-1 to TRBJ2-7; D is unresolved. TRBV23-1 is treated as an ORF (open reading frame) with a function not yet certain. The CDR3 spans 14 residues. With 0 bases removed from V and 2 bases from J, the gap between germline ends came to 8 bases. The CDR3 region has the DNA TGCGCCAGCAGTCAATCCTCAGGCCCCTACGAGCAGTACTTC. Translating it yields CASSQSSGPYEQYF.

The count of this clone is one. The gene calls are TRBV7-8 and TRBJ2-1; D gene uncertain. The germline V gene has CDR1 SGHVS and CDR2 FQNEAQ. Trimming took off 1 base at V and 6 bases at J, with 7 bases between the two ends. The CDR3 extends over 13 amino acids. In DNA form, the CDR3 reads TGTGCCAGCAGCTTAGTTCAGGTCAATGAGCAGTTCTTC. Its translation: CASSLVQVNEQFF.

The gene calls are TRBV18 and TRBJ2-5, with D perhaps matching TRBD2 (5 bases). The germline V gene has CDR1 KGHSH and CDR2 LQKENI. The CDR3 covers 15 residues. The V and J ends lost 3 bases and 5 bases respectively, with 16 bases between them. The CDR3 spells CASSPRGSVGETQYF. The CDR3 nucleotides read TGTGCCAGCTCACCCCGGGGTAGCGTGGGTGAGACCCAGTACTTC. Combining the CDR3 with reference TRBV18 and TRBJ2-5 gives the whole variable domain NAGVMQNPRHLVRRRGQEARLRCSPMKGHSHVYWYRQLPEEGLKFMVYLQKENIIDESGMPKERFSAEFPKEGPSILRIQQVVRGDSAAYFCASSPRGSVGETQYFGPGTRLLVL.

This rearrangement joins TRBV15 to TRBJ2-1; TRBD1 matches at 9 bases. Germline V gene data show CDR1 as LNHNV and CDR2 as YYDKDF (reference sequence). This CDR3 is 16 amino acids long. Trimming cost V 0 bases and J 5 bases; bases outside gene matches: 5. CDR3 protein: CATSRDRGTGHNEQFF. The CDR3 bases are TGTGCCACCAGCAGAGATCGGGGGACAGGGCACAATGAGCAGTTCTTC. Variable domain in full (rest from reference TRBV15 and TRBJ2-1): DAMVIQNPRYQVTQFGKPVTLSCSQTLNHNVMYWYQQKSSQAPKLLFHYYDKDFNNEADTPDNFQSRRPNTSFCFLDIRSPGLGDTAMYLCATSRDRGTGHNEQFFGPGTRLTVL.

The V and J genes are TRBV2 and TRBJ1-1; no definite D call. V shed 7 bases and J shed 0 bases, with 6 bases lying between them. CDR3 length equals 12 residues. Germline CDR1 reads SNHLY; CDR2 reads FYNNEI. CDR3 bases: TGTGCCAGCACACGCGTGAACACTGAAGCTTTCTTT. Its translation is CASTRVNTEAFF.

The table lists this clone with a few counts. The chain has TRBV5-4 and TRBJ2-5, with 8 nucleotides matching TRBD2. After removal of 2 bases from V and 5 bases from J, the junction contained 8 bases not matched to a gene. The CDR3 runs to 15 residues. Germline V CDR1 and CDR2: SGHNT, YYREEE (reference sequence). CDR3 nucleotide sequence: TGTGCCAGCAGCTTAGGTGCGGGGGGCGGGGAGACCCAGTACTTC. Protein product: CASSLGAGGGETQYF.

CDR3 nucleotides: TGTGCCAGCGGGTGGTTGAACACTGAAGCTTTCTTT. Translating it yields CASGWLNTEAFF. The chain is built from TRBV19 and TRBJ1-1; no clear D gene. The CDR3 is 12 amino acids. Trimming shortened V by 9 bases and J by 0 bases, and 8 bases separated the two germline ends. Germline V gene lookup returns CDR1 LNHDA and CDR2 SQIVND (reference sequence).

This clone was counted a single time. V usage is TRBV6-5 and J usage is TRBJ1-2; 7 bases line up with TRBD1. The germline CDR1 and CDR2 sequences are MNHEY and SVGAGI. The CDR3 extends over 15 amino acids. Trimming cost V 6 bases and J 1 base; bases outside gene matches: 8. CDR3 sequence (DNA): TGTGCCAGCAGAGGGGGACAGAGTGTTAACTATGGCTACACCTTC. Its translation: CASRGGQSVNYGYTF.

This clone was recorded only once. The chain has TRBV18 and TRBJ1-1; D ambiguous. The length of the CDR3 is 15 residues. CDR1 and CDR2 (germline): KGHSH, LQKENI. Trimming left V 0 bases short and J 4 bases short, with 12 bases between. This CDR3 is CASSPPSPEGTEAFF. CDR3 DNA sequence: TGTGCCAGCTCACCACCGTCTCCCGAGGGCACTGAAGCTTTCTTT.

The rearrangement links TRBV7-9 to TRBJ1-2; D unresolved. V lost 0 bases and J lost 8, with 13 bases in between. The germline V gene has CDR1 SEHNR and CDR2 FQNEAQ (reference sequence). The CDR3 covers 14 residues. CDR3 sequence: CASSLAGRVGGYTF. The DNA for the CDR3 is TGTGCCAGCAGCTTAGCCGGGAGGGTAGGAGGCTACACCTTC.

The chain is built from TRBV5-6 and TRBJ2-1; D is possibly TRBD2 (5 bases). Germline V gene sequence: CDR1 SGHDT, CDR2 YYEEEE. The CDR3 covers 15 residues. The V and J ends lost 6 bases and 6 bases respectively, with 19 bases between them. The CDR3 region is CASIGVYQEVNEQFF. Written as DNA, the CDR3 is TGTGCCAGCATAGGTGTCTACCAGGAGGTCAATGAGCAGTTCTTC.

The chain has TRBV12-3 or TRBV12-4 and TRBJ1-2; a possible D gene is TRBD1 (6 bases). This CDR3 is built from 13 residues. V lost 6 bases, J lost 4 bases, and 12 bases lay in between. DNA of the CDR3: TGTGCCAGCAGCTACGGACAGTCCTATGGCTACACCTTC. Amino acids: CASSYGQSYGYTF.